Shown below are 30 T cell receptor beta chains from a single sample sequenced in a study of T-cell reconstitution after alpha-beta-depleted transplantation in children. Preparing the TCRbeta library involved the use of unique molecular identifiers. TCRdb re-called the PCR reads through MiXCR, storing one row per CDR3 protein. The table lists 450,000 to 600,000 distinct CDR3 sequences, around 16% of them singletons. The sequenced sample was PBMCs from the stem cell graft donor, obtained from the stem cell graft. The source is a human donor who donated a stem cell graft to a child with acute lymphoblastic leukemia.

This clonotype has only a few counts. The chain has TRBV12-3 or TRBV12-4 and TRBJ1-2; 7 bases are shared with TRBD1. The ends lost 6 bases at V and 2 bases at J; junction bases unmatched: 6. The CDR3 has 14 residues. CDR3 loop: CASRATGANYGYTF. Written as DNA, the CDR3 is TGTGCCAGCAGGGCAACAGGGGCAAACTATGGCTACACCTTC.

This clonotype was seen more than once but under ten times. The chain has TRBV18 and TRBJ2-1; D is unclear. Germline CDR1 KGHSH, CDR2 LQKENI. This CDR3 is 15 amino acids long. The V and J ends lost 1 base and 0 bases respectively, with 7 bases between them. CDR3 in DNA: TGTGCCAGCTCACCACGACCCTACTCCTACAATGAGCAGTTCTTC. The encoded protein is CASSPRPYSYNEQFF.

J is TRBJ1-1 and V is TRBV13; D perhaps matches TRBD1 (5 bases). With 1 base removed from V and 0 bases from J, the gap between germline ends came to 15 bases. This CDR3 is built from 17 residues. Germline CDR1 reads PRHDT; CDR2 reads FYEKMQ (reference sequence). The CDR3 protein is CASSLEGYRLMNTEAFF. DNA of the CDR3: TGTGCCAGCAGCTTAGAGGGCTACAGGCTTATGAACACTGAAGCTTTCTTT.

This chain connects TRBV6-1 to TRBJ2-3, with TRBD2 matching over 8 bases. The V gene's germline CDR1 is MNHNS and CDR2 SASEGT. The CDR3 runs to 15 residues. V shed 6 bases and J 1 base; nucleotides not matched to a gene: 6. CDR3 in DNA: TGTGCCAGCAGAGGGACTAGGAGGGGCACAGATACGCAGTATTTT. It is translated as CASRGTRRGTDTQYF.

There are a few counts of this clonotype. A read error may be the cause here, since a much bigger clone is one base away. This chain connects TRBV5-1 to TRBJ2-4; D could derive from TRBD1 or TRBD2 (5 bases each). The CDR3 covers 17 residues. CDR1 and CDR2 from the germline V gene are SGHRS and YFSETQ. The CDR3, as DNA: TGCGCCAGCAGCCCACCGAACCCCGGGACGCCCAAAAACAGTCAGTACTTC. Translated, it gives CASSPPNPGTPKNSQYF. The full variable domain, with the rest looked up from reference TRBV5-1 and TRBJ2-4, is KAGVTQTPRYLIKTRGQQVTLSCSPISGHRSVSWYQQTPGQGLQFLFEYFSETQRNKGNFPGRFSGRQFSNSRSEMNVSTLELGDSALYLCASSPPNPGTPKNSQYFGAGTRLSVL.

The genes are TRBV12-3 or TRBV12-4 and TRBJ2-7; 9 bases are shared with TRBD1. Trimming removed 4 bases from V and 6 bases from J; junction bases left unmatched: 7. CDR3 size: 14 residues. The CDR3 reads CASSSGTGSLEQYF. The CDR3 DNA follows: TGTGCCAGCAGTTCCGGGACAGGGTCTCTCGAGCAGTACTTC.

This rearrangement joins TRBV20-1 to TRBJ2-7; 10 bases fit TRBD2. CDR1 DFQATT and CDR2 SNEGSKA come from the germline V gene (reference sequence). The CDR3 length is 13 residues. CDR3 bases: TGCAGCGGACTAGCGGACAGTTCCTACGAGCAGTACTTC. It codes for CSGLADSSYEQYF.

This chain connects TRBV5-1 to TRBJ2-5, with a possible D match to TRBD1 (5 bases). V gave up 4 bases and J gave up 4 bases, with 14 bases separating them. CDR1 SGHRS and CDR2 YFSETQ come from the germline V gene. The CDR3 is 14 amino acids. The CDR3: CASSLQGSGETQYF. The CDR3 DNA reads as TGCGCCAGCAGCCTCCAGGGATCAGGAGAGACCCAGTACTTC.

This chain connects TRBV20-1 to TRBJ2-5; 8 nucleotides line up with TRBD2. This CDR3 has 16 amino acids. Germline V gene sequence: CDR1 DFQATT, CDR2 SNEGSKA (reference sequence). J gave up 4 bases and V 0 bases, and 10 bases lay outside the gene matches. The DNA for the CDR3 is TGCAGTGCTAGAGATTCGTTCGGAAGCGGGGGAGAGACCCAGTACTTC. Translation gives CSARDSFGSGGETQYF.

The chain uses TRBV19 and TRBJ1-5; D is uncertain. Between the trimmed V and J ends, which lost 2 bases and 5 bases, there was a span of 7 bases. CDR1 and CDR2 (germline): LNHDA, SQIVND (reference sequence). The CDR3 extends over 13 amino acids. Written as DNA, the CDR3 is TGTGCCAGTAGTATATTAGGAGATCAGCCCCAGCATTTT. This gives the protein CASSILGDQPQHF.

This clonotype came up a few times. The V and J genes are TRBV5-1 and TRBJ2-1; D unresolved. The CDR3 is made up of 14 amino acids. The germline CDR1 and CDR2 sequences are SGHRS and YFSETQ. With 2 bases removed from V and 0 bases from J, the gap between germline ends came to 6 bases. CDR3 in DNA: TGCGCCAGCAGCTTTGCCAACTCCTACAATGAGCAGTTCTTC. Amino acid sequence: CASSFANSYNEQFF.

V and J are TRBV7-6 and TRBJ1-4; D might be TRBD1 (5 bases). Germline-derived CDR1 and CDR2 are SGHVS and FNYEAQ. V was pared by 1 base and J by 5 bases, with 11 bases between. The CDR3 sequence is 15 residues long. The CDR3 reads CASSLEGRPNEKLFF. CDR3 nucleotide sequence: TGTGCCAGCAGCTTAGAGGGACGACCGAATGAAAAACTGTTTTTT.

The rearrangement links TRBV10-3 to TRBJ2-3, with TRBD2 as a possible D gene (5 bases). Deletions cut 5 bases from V and 0 bases from J, with 12 bases between. This CDR3 has 15 amino acids. Germline V gene data show CDR1 as ENHRY and CDR2 as SYGVKD. The CDR3 protein is CAISPAETSTDTQYF. CDR3 DNA: TGTGCCATCAGTCCAGCGGAGACGAGCACAGATACGCAGTATTTT.

The gene calls are TRBV2 and TRBJ2-3; TRBD2 matches 7 bases. Germline-derived CDR1 and CDR2 are SNHLY and FYNNEI. The ends lost 7 bases at V and 4 bases at J; junction bases unmatched: 5. This CDR3 is built from 13 residues. As DNA, the CDR3 is TGTGCCAGCACTCGCGGGAGCTCAGATACGCAGTATTTT. Translating it yields CASTRGSSDTQYF.

In its sample, this clonotype was seen a few times. V and J are TRBV19 and TRBJ2-7; possible D gene TRBD1, 5 bases. The CDR3 spans 12 residues. V lost 6 bases to trimming and J lost 6 bases, with 12 bases between them. Germline CDR1 is LNHDA and CDR2 is SQIVND (reference sequence). Here the CDR3 DNA reads TGTGCCAGTAGGACCGGACATTCCGAGCAGTACTTC. Translation gives CASRTGHSEQYF.

The chain recombines TRBV25-1 with TRBJ1-5; TRBD1 might be the D (5 bases). Germline V gives CDR1 MGHDK, CDR2 SYGVNS. Trimming pared 1 base from V and 3 bases from J, leaving 10 bases between. The CDR3 runs 15 residues. The CDR3 nucleotides are TGTGCCAGCAGTGAATGGGCGGACACCAATCAGCCCCAGCATTTT. This translates into CASSEWADTNQPQHF.

In this sample, this clonotype turned up a few times. The chain links TRBV9 to TRBJ2-3; TRBD2 matches at 7 bases. CDR1 and CDR2 (germline): SGDLS, YYNGEE. The CDR3 sequence is 14 residues long. Trimming removed 3 bases from V and 6 bases from J; junction bases left unmatched: 7. As DNA, the CDR3 is TGTGCCAGCAGCGCCTTACTAGCGTGGGATACGCAGTATTTT. It is translated as CASSALLAWDTQYF.

The chain combines TRBV7-6 with TRBJ2-2, with 10 positions matching TRBD1. The length of the CDR3 is 16 residues. Germline V CDR1 and CDR2: SGHVS, FNYEAQ. Trimming took 7 bases from V and 10 from J; bases not matched to a gene: 15. CDR3 in amino acids: CASTTIAGQGIEELFF. DNA of the CDR3: TGTGCCAGCACAACCATCGCGGGACAGGGGATCGAGGAGCTGTTTTTT.

This clonotype turned up a few times. CDR3 DNA: TGTGCCAGCAGCCCAACACCGGGCCCACTCGGGACCCAGTACTTC. Its translation is CASSPTPGPLGTQYF. This sequence joins TRBV6-1 and TRBJ2-5; D not resolved. This CDR3 contains 15 residues. The V and J ends lost 6 bases and 7 bases respectively, with 21 bases between them. From germline, CDR1 is MNHNS and CDR2 SASEGT.

The V call is TRBV20-1, the J call TRBJ2-1; tentatively, D is TRBD1 (5 bases). Germline CDR1 reads DFQATT; CDR2 reads SNEGSKA (reference sequence). V was shortened by 0 bases and J by 4 bases, with 13 bases between the two germline ends. This CDR3 has 15 amino acids. CDR3 in DNA: TGCAGTGCTAGAGATCCAGGGAATGCATACAATGAGCAGTTCTTC. Translation gives CSARDPGNAYNEQFF.

The chain combines TRBV7-9 with TRBJ2-2, with TRBD1 identical over 10 bases. This CDR3 spans 17 amino acids. CDR1 and CDR2 (germline): SEHNR, FQNEAQ (reference sequence). V was pared by 3 bases and J by 4 bases, with 8 bases of the junction left unmatched. DNA of the CDR3: TGTGCCAGCAGCTTCCGGGACAGGGGATGGGTCACCGGGGAGCTGTTTTTT. The encoded protein is CASSFRDRGWVTGELFF. Looking up the rest from reference TRBV7-9 and TRBJ2-2 gives the full variable domain: DTGVSQNPRHKITKRGQNVTFRCDPISEHNRLYWYRQTLGQGPEFLTYFQNEAQLEKSRLLSDRFSAERPKGSFSTLEIQRTEQGDSAMYLCASSFRDRGWVTGELFFGEGSRLTVL.

This clonotype was counted a few times. The chain links TRBV12-3 or TRBV12-4 to TRBJ1-1; 7 bases map to TRBD1. CDR3 size: 16 residues. J was trimmed by 1 base and V by 5 bases; bases with no gene match: 10. In nucleotides, the CDR3 is TGTGCCAGCAGTAAAAGGGGGACAGTGAGGAACACTGAAGCTTTCTTT. This translates into CASSKRGTVRNTEAFF.

The rearrangement uses TRBV6-1 and TRBJ2-7; no definite D call. V was pared by 2 bases and J by 3 bases, with 14 bases between. CDR3 length equals 15 residues. Germline V gives CDR1 MNHNS, CDR2 SASEGT. CDR3 region: CASSESPLLDYEQYF. The CDR3 DNA is TGTGCCAGCAGTGAATCTCCCCTCTTGGACTACGAGCAGTACTTC.

The J gene is TRBJ1-1, the V gene TRBV27, with D hard to call. The CDR3 has 12 residues. The V gene's germline CDR1 is MNHEY and CDR2 SMNVEV (reference sequence). V shed 6 bases and J shed 4 bases, with 9 bases lying between them. The CDR3 coding sequence is TGTGCCAGCAGCCCCAGCCCCACTGAAGCTTTCTTT. Its protein product is CASSPSPTEAFF.

The chain is built from TRBV5-1 and TRBJ2-1; TRBD2 agrees at 7 bases. The CDR3 consists of 17 residues. Germline assignment: CDR1 SGHRS and CDR2 YFSETQ. Trimming cost V 0 bases and J 6 bases; bases outside gene matches: 12. The CDR3 protein is CASSLDLWLAAGNEQFF. Written as DNA, the CDR3 is TGCGCCAGCAGCTTGGATTTATGGCTAGCGGCGGGCAATGAGCAGTTCTTC. Complete variable domain (other parts from reference TRBV5-1 and TRBJ2-1): KAGVTQTPRYLIKTRGQQVTLSCSPISGHRSVSWYQQTPGQGLQFLFEYFSETQRNKGNFPGRFSGRQFSNSRSEMNVSTLELGDSALYLCASSLDLWLAAGNEQFFGPGTRLTVL.

This clonotype has only a few counts. Here the CDR3 DNA reads TGTGCCAGCACCTATTTGGGGGGGATTGGTACTGAAGCTTTCTTT. Its protein product is CASTYLGGIGTEAFF. The chain combines TRBV7-2 with TRBJ1-1, with D tentatively TRBD1 (5 bases). The V end was cut by 7 bases, the J end by 5 bases, with 20 bases between. The germline CDR1 and CDR2 sequences are SGHTA and FQGNSA. This CDR3 comprises 15 residues. Variable domain in full (rest from reference TRBV7-2 and TRBJ1-1): GAGVSQSPSNKVTEKGKDVELRCDPISGHTALYWYRQSLGQGLEFLIYFQGNSAPDKSGLPSDRFSAERTGGSVSTLTIQRTQQEDSAVYLCASTYLGGIGTEAFFGQGTRLTVV.

This clonotype occurred a few times. J is TRBJ2-7 and V is TRBV12-3 or TRBV12-4; 9 bases agree with TRBD1. J lost 6 bases, V lost 5 bases, and 11 bases had no gene match. The CDR3 covers 15 residues. CDR3 bases: TGTGCCAGCAGTCCCGGGGACAGGGAATCCAGCGAGCAGTACTTC. Protein sequence: CASSPGDRESSEQYF.

This clonotype appeared a few times. This chain joins TRBV2 and TRBJ2-2; D remains ambiguous. The CDR3 length is 12 residues. V was clipped by 8 bases and J by 6 bases, with 10 bases between them. Germline CDR1 is SNHLY and CDR2 is FYNNEI. Written as DNA, the CDR3 is TGTGCCAGCGGACGGGCTCCCGGGGAGCTGTTTTTT. This codes for CASGRAPGELFF.

The rearrangement uses TRBV19 and TRBJ1-1; D unresolved. Looked up from germline, CDR1 is LNHDA and CDR2 is SQIVND (reference sequence). V lost 9 bases to trimming and J lost 3 bases, with 11 bases between them. The CDR3 is made up of 12 amino acids. As DNA, the CDR3 is TGTGCCAGCATCTTGGACTACACTGAAGCTTTCTTT. Amino acid sequence: CASILDYTEAFF.

This chain connects TRBV19 to TRBJ2-4; D ambiguous. This CDR3 spans 13 amino acids. Trimming took off 6 bases at V and 5 bases at J, with 11 bases between the two ends. Germline V gene sequence: CDR1 LNHDA, CDR2 SQIVND (reference sequence). DNA of the CDR3: TGTGCCAGTAGAGGCCGGCCTGAAAACATTCAGTACTTC. It yields the protein CASRGRPENIQYF.